The TCR beta chain under discussion was sequenced for a study of blood T cell repertoires in COVID-19. Study overall: T cells, B-cell-depleted T cells, or PBMCs provided the cDNA or gDNA that served as material.

Original methodology: Amplification of reference gene primers was used by the study to estimate nucleated cell counts. Profiled with immunoSEQ multiplex PCR; TCRdb holds only in-frame clones, not every one. For V, J and clone size, that table is used; D and trimming come from the DNA. This sample carries about 380,000 clones, roughly 85% of them seen once, and the ten largest clones take roughly 3.9%. Deletions cut 5 bases from V and 8 bases from J, with 9 bases between. CDR3 length: 12 residues. From germline, CDR1 is KGHDR and CDR2 SFDVKD. The sequence was collected from a woman aged 18-29 years with acute or convalescent COVID-19. The chain links TRBV24-1 to TRBJ2-1; D not certain. The sample consisted of peripheral blood. CDR3 loop: CATSVGGDEQFF. DNA of the CDR3: TGTGCCACCAGTGTAGGCGGCGATGAGCAGTTCTTC.